This T cell receptor beta chain was recovered during a study of T-cell reconstitution after alpha-beta-depleted transplantation in children. In its sample, this clonotype was seen many times. What it binds is unknown. General observations from the study: Roughly two months post-transplant, alpha-beta T cells reportedly originated from several hundred graft clones that had expanded. It was newly produced T cells that mostly accounted for T-cell counts and diversity one year after transplant. From surviving recipient T cells and thymic progenitors came the high day-60 TCRbeta diversity observed in some patients.

Using unique molecular identifiers, the investigators prepared the TCRbeta library. TCRdb reprocessed the PCR reads with MiXCR, giving one entry per CDR3 protein. The sample holds some 200,000 distinct CDR3 sequences; roughly a tenth are singletons and the top ten take about 30%. The sequencing here drew on PBMCs, taken before TCRalphabeta/CD19-depleted stem cell transplant. The sequence derives from a child younger than two with acute myeloid leukemia, due to receive a stem cell transplant.

CDR3: CASSLDYHEQYF. The DNA for the CDR3 is TGTGCCAGCAGCTTAGATTATCACGAGCAGTACTTC. This chain joins TRBV7-9 and TRBJ2-7, with D hard to call. There are 12 residues in the CDR3. The V gene's germline CDR1 is SEHNR and CDR2 FQNEAQ (reference sequence). V dropped 1 base and J dropped 5 bases, with 6 bases sitting between them.